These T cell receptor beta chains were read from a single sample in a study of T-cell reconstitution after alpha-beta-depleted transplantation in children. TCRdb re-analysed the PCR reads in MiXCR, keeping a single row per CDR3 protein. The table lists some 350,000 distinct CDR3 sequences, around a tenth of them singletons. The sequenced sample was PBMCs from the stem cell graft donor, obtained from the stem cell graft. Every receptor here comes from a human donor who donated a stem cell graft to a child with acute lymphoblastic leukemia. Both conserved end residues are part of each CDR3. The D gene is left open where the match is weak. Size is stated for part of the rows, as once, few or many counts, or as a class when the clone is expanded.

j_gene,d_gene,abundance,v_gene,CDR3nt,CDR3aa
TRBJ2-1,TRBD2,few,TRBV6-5,TGTGCCAGCAGACCCTACCTAGCGGGAGAAAACAATGAGCAGTTCTTC,CASRPYLAGENNEQFF
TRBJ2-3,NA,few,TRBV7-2,TGTGCCAGCACCTACGGTGGGGCCCAGGGAGATACGCAGTATTTT,CASTYGGAQGDTQYF
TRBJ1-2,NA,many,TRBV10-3,TGTGCCATCGCCGCGCGTTCTGGGCCGAACTATGGCTACACCTTC,CAIAARSGPNYGYTF
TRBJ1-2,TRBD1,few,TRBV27,TGTGCCAGCAGTCTGGACAGGTCCTTCGGCTATGGCTACACCTTC,CASSLDRSFGYGYTF
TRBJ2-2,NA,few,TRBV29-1,TGCAGCGTTGGTGGCAGAGCCGGGGAGCTGTTTTTT,CSVGGRAGELFF
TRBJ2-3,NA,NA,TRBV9,TGTGCCAGCAGCGTAGATGGGGCCGTCACTAGCACAGATACGCAGTATTTT,CASSVDGAVTSTDTQYF
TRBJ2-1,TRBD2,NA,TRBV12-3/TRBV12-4,TGTGCCAGCAGTGTCGATAGCGGGCCCTCCTACAATGAGCAGTTCTTC,CASSVDSGPSYNEQFF
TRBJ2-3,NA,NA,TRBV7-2,TGTGCCAGCAGCCAAGGGTCGGGCGTCGGAGGCACAGATACGCAGTATTTT,CASSQGSGVGGTDTQYF
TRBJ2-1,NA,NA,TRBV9,TGTGCCAGCAGCGTAGCCGGAGATGAGCAGTTCTTC,CASSVAGDEQFF
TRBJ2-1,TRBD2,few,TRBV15,TGTGCCACCAGCGGCCTTTTAGCGGGAGGGGGGGGTGAGCAGTTCTTC,CATSGLLAGGGGEQFF
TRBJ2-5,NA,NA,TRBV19,TGTGCCAGTAGTATAGATGTTACTTTGGTGGAGACCCAGTACTTC,CASSIDVTLVETQYF
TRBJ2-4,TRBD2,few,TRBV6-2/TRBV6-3,TGTGCCAGCAGTTACGAATTCGGGACTAGCGGGAGGGCCAACATTCAGTACTTC,CASSYEFGTSGRANIQYF
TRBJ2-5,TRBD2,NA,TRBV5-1,TGCGCCAGCAGCCGGGGGGTCTCTCAAGAGACCCAGTACTTC,CASSRGVSQETQYF
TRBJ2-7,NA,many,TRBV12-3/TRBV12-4,TGTGCCAGCAGTTTGGGCCCGGACAGCTACGAGCAGTACTTC,CASSLGPDSYEQYF
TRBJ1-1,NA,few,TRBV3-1,TGTGCCAGCAGCCTCCAGGGCCTAGACACTGAAGCTTTCTTT,CASSLQGLDTEAFF
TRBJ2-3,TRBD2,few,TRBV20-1,TGCAGTGCTAGAGACGGGAGGGGGAGCACAGATACGCAGTATTTT,CSARDGRGSTDTQYF
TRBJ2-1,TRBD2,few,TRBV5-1,TGCGCCAGCAGCGGATTAGCGGGAGGGAGCTCCTACAATGAGCAGTTCTTC,CASSGLAGGSSYNEQFF